Below, 15 T cell receptor beta chains from the same sample are listed, as sequenced in a study of blood T cells in healthy people across ages (dated by TCRdb to between 2014 and 2016). Libraries were prepared through 5' RACE. Sequencing was carried out with an Illumina HiSeq 2500. The second PCR ran for roughly 7 to 12 cycles and used a J-beta primer mix along with a sample-barcoded 5' primer. TCRdb reprocessing: public reads trimmed at Q25 with fastp, clones called with MiXCR, in-frame beta chains kept. Merged by CDR3 protein, the rows form single entries marked with the most common genes and DNA. The table for this sample lists hundreds of thousands of distinct CDR3 sequences; 20% to 25% of them were counted only once. The top ten clonotypes cover 3% to 4% of the sample. Material: blood. The source is a man in his 70s in good health.

About this clonotype itself: One junction end does not reproduce the germline sequence, and a read error may be involved. This rearrangement joins TRBV27 to TRBJ2-7, with D possibly being TRBD1 or TRBD2 (6 bases each). This CDR3 comprises 14 residues. CDR1 and CDR2 from the germline V gene are MNHEY and SMNVEV (reference sequence). CDR3 DNA: TGCGCCAGCTCAGAGGAGGGGGAGAGGGACGAGCAGTACTTC. This sequence encodes CASSEEGERDEQYF.

V gene TRBV18 combines with J gene TRBJ2-3; D gene unclear. The CDR3 spans 15 residues. Trimming shortened V by 3 bases and J by 1 base, and 11 bases separated the two germline ends. Germline CDR1 and CDR2: KGHSH and LQKENI. CDR3 sequence (DNA): TGTGCCAGCTCACCTAAGGGAAAGGGCACAGATACGCAGTATTTT. Translation gives CASSPKGKGTDTQYF.

V gene TRBV5-1 combines with J gene TRBJ1-4; 8 nucleotides match TRBD1. Germline V gives CDR1 SGHRS, CDR2 YFSETQ. This CDR3 region has 15 residues. Losses at the gene ends were 5 bases for V and 8 bases for J; bases not matched to a gene: 11. CDR3 sequence (DNA): TGCGCCAGCAGTCCTTCCGGGACAGGATACGAAAAACTGTTTTTT. Protein product: CASSPSGTGYEKLFF.

This clonotype has a handful of counts. The chain uses TRBV29-1 and TRBJ2-2; no definite D call. Germline V CDR1 and CDR2: SQVTM, ANQGSEA. V was cut by 2 bases and J by 7 bases, with 11 bases left in between. This CDR3 has 13 amino acids. The CDR3 spells CSVEIMGNGELFF. CDR3 DNA sequence: TGCAGCGTTGAAATCATGGGGAACGGGGAGCTGTTTTTT.

This clonotype has only a few counts. This sequence joins TRBV7-9 and TRBJ2-1; 11 nucleotides match TRBD2. The V gene's germline CDR1 is SEHNR and CDR2 FQNEAQ (reference sequence). This CDR3 region has 18 residues. The V and J ends lost 8 bases and 0 bases, in that order; junction bases with no gene match: 12. DNA of the CDR3: TGTGCCAGCGAGGGGTTTAGCGGGAGGGTTTCCTCCTACAATGAGCAGTTCTTC. It translates to CASEGFSGRVSSYNEQFF.

This clonotype has ten or more counts. The chain recombines TRBV12-3 or TRBV12-4 with TRBJ2-2; no reliable D call. The CDR3 is made up of 15 amino acids. V was clipped by 1 base and J by 4 bases, with 10 bases between them. The CDR3 region has the DNA TGTGCCAGCAGTTTAGGCCAACTTCTCACCGGGGAGCTGTTTTTT. Translating it yields CASSLGQLLTGELFF.

The sample holds a few counts of this clonotype. J is TRBJ1-5 and V is TRBV7-2; 8 bases match TRBD1. This CDR3 is built from 15 residues. The junction had 9 bases not matched to a gene; V was cut back by 5 bases and J by 6 bases. Per germline, CDR1 SGHTA and CDR2 FQGNSA. In nucleotides, the CDR3 is TGTGCCAGCAGCCTAATCCAGGGGGCTGGTCAGCCCCAGCATTTT. Translation gives CASSLIQGAGQPQHF.

The chain recombines TRBV20-1 with TRBJ2-1; no firm D call. The CDR3 has 10 residues. Germline V gives CDR1 DFQATT, CDR2 SNEGSKA (reference sequence). This chain's CDR3 is CSTVRSEQFF. In DNA form, the CDR3 reads TGCAGCACCGTAAGGTCGGAGCAGTTCTTC.

Ten or more counts support this clonotype. This CDR3 reads CSASDRGETKNIQYF. CDR3 DNA: TGCAGTGCTAGTGACAGGGGGGAGACCAAAAACATTCAGTACTTC. The chain uses TRBV20-1 and TRBJ2-4; 9 bases fit TRBD1. The CDR3 sequence is 15 residues long. Looked up from germline, CDR1 is DFQATT and CDR2 is SNEGSKA (reference sequence). The V and J ends lost 3 bases and 2 bases, in that order; junction bases with no gene match: 5.

The rearrangement uses TRBV9 and TRBJ2-6; no reliable D call. Trimming removed 0 bases from V and 2 bases from J, with 6 bases in between. Per the germline V gene, CDR1 is SGDLS and CDR2 is YYNGEE. This CDR3 contains 15 residues. DNA of the CDR3: TGTGCCAGCAGCGTAGATAGCCCTGGGGCCAACGTCCTGACTTTC. This encodes CASSVDSPGANVLTF.

In this sample, this clonotype turned up a few times. V is TRBV20-1 and J is TRBJ1-2, with a possible D match to TRBD1 (5 bases). Germline values: CDR1 DFQATT, CDR2 SNEGSKA (reference sequence). Between the trimmed V and J ends, which lost 3 bases and 3 bases, there was a span of 14 bases. The CDR3 has 14 amino acids. The CDR3: CSASFPWDDYGYTF. CDR3 nucleotide sequence: TGCAGTGCTAGTTTCCCCTGGGACGACTATGGCTACACCTTC.

This clonotype turned up a few times. The chain joins TRBV12-3 or TRBV12-4 to TRBJ1-2, with TRBD1 as a possible D gene (5 bases). Trimming left V 1 base short and J 0 bases short, with 12 bases between. This CDR3 spans 16 amino acids. Here the CDR3 DNA reads TGTGCCAGCAGTTTAGGGGGACGTCAAGCTAACTATGGCTACACCTTC. It encodes CASSLGGRQANYGYTF.

In this sample, this clonotype turned up a few times. The chain couples TRBV19 to TRBJ2-4; no clear D. Germline V gene sequence: CDR1 LNHDA, CDR2 SQIVND (reference sequence). This CDR3 region has 14 residues. Trimming left V 3 bases short and J 3 bases short, with 9 bases between. CDR3 nucleotide sequence: TGTGCCAGTAGTATCGGCGTTAACAAAAACATTCAGTACTTC. Protein sequence: CASSIGVNKNIQYF.

This clonotype has just a few counts. The CDR3 DNA reads TGTGCCAGCAGCCAGACGGGGCCCCAGCATTTT. This gives the protein CASSQTGPQHF. The genes are TRBV6-2 or TRBV6-3 and TRBJ1-5; D unclear. Trimming took off 6 bases at V and 9 bases at J, with 9 bases between the two ends. The CDR3 spans 11 residues. Germline V gives CDR1 MNHEY, CDR2 SVGEGT.

The J gene is TRBJ2-2, the V gene TRBV28, with D unresolved. Trimming stripped 6 bases from V and 4 bases from J, with 15 bases between. The germline V gene has CDR1 MDHEN and CDR2 SYDVKM. The CDR3 has 15 amino acids. DNA for the CDR3: TGTGCCAGCAGCCTTCTGAATGGATTCACCGGGGAGCTGTTTTTT. Translated: CASSLLNGFTGELFF.